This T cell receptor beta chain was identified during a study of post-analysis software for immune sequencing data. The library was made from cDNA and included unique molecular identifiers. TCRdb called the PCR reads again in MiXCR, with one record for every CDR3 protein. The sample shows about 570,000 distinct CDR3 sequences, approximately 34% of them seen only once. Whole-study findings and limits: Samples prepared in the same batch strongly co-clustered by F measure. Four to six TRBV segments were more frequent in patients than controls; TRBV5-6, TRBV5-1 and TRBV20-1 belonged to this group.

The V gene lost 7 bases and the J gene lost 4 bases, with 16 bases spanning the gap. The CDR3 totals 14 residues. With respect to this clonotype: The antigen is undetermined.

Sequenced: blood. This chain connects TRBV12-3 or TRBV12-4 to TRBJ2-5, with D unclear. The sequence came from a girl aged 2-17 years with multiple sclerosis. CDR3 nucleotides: TGTGCCAGCACCCTGGTCGGCCCGGGAGAGACCCAGTACTTC. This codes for CASTLVGPGETQYF.